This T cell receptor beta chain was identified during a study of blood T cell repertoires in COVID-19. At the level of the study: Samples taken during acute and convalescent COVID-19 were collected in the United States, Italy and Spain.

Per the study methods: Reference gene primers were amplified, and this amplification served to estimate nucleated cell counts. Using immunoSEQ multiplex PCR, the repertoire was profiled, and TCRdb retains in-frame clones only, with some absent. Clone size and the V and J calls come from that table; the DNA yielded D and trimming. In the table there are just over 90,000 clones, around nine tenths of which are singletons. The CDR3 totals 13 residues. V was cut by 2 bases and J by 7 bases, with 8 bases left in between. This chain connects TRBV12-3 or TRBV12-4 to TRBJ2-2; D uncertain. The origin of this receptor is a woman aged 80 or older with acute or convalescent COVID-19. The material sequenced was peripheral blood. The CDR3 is CASSLSRRGELFF. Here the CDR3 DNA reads TGTGCCAGCAGTTTAAGCCGTCGCGGGGAGCTGTTTTTT.